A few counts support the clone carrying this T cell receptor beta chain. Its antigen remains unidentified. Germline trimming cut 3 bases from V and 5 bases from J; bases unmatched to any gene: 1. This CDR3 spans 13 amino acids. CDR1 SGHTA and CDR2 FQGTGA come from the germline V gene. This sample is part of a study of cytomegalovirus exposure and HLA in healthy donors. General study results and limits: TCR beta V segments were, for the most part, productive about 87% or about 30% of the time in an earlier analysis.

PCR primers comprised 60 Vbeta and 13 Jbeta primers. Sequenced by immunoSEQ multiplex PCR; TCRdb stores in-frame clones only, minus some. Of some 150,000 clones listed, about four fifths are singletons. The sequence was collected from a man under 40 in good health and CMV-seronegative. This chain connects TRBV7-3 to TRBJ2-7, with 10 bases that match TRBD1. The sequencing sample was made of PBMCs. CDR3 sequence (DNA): TGTGCCAGCAGCTTCGGGACAGGGGACGAGCAGTACTTC. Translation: CASSFGTGDEQYF.